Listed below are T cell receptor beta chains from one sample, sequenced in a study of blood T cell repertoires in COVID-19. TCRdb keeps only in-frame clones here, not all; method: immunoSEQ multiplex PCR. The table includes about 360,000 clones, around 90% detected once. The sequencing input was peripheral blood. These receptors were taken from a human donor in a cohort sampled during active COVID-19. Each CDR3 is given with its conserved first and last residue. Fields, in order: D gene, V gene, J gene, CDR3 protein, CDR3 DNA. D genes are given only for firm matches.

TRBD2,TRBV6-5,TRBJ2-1,CASSSAAGVPYNEQFF,TGTGCCAGCAGTTCGGCAGCGGGAGTACCCTACAATGAGCAGTTCTTC
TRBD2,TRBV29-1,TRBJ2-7,CSVEDLLAGGREQYF,TGCAGCGTTGAAGATCTACTAGCGGGAGGAAGGGAGCAGTACTTC
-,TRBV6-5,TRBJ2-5,CASSYQTRGKTQYF,TGTGCCAGCAGTTACCAGACCCGGGGAAAGACCCAGTACTTC
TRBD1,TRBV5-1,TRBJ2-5,CASKGTGGHETQYF,TGCGCCAGCAAGGGGACAGGGGGCCACGAGACCCAGTACTTC
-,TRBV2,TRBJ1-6,CASSGGTGYSPLHF,TGTGCCAGCAGTGGGGGAACAGGTTATTCACCCCTCCACTTT
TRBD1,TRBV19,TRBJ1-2,CASTRQGISDGYTF,TGTGCCAGCACCCGACAGGGAATTTCGGATGGCTACACCTTC
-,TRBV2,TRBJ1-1,CASRAPGETEAFF,TGTGCCAGCAGGGCCCCAGGGGAGACTGAAGCTTTCTTT
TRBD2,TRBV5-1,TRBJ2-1,CASSPNPFSGTYNEQFF,TGCGCCAGCAGCCCGAACCCCTTTAGCGGGACCTACAATGAGCAGTTCTTC
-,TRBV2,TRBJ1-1,CASSEVWQGGTEAFF,TGTGCCAGCAGTGAAGTCTGGCAGGGTGGCACTGAAGCTTTCTTT
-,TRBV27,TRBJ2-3,CASSLGQLADTQYF,TGTGCCAGCAGCCTAGGACAGTTAGCAGATACGCAGTATTTT
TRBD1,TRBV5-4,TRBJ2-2,CASQGARSTGELFF,TGTGCCAGCCAGGGGGCAAGGTCCACCGGGGAGCTGTTTTTT
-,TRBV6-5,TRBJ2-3,CASTRGSTDTQYF,TGTGCCAGCACGAGGGGGAGCACAGATACGCAGTATTTT
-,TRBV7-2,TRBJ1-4,CASSSGVNEKLFF,TGTGCCAGCAGCAGCGGGGTTAATGAAAAACTGTTTTTT
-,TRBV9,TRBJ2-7,CASSRGLTSSYEQYF,TGTGCCAGCTCCAGGGGCCTCACTAGCTCCTACGAGCAGTACTTC
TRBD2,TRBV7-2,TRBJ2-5,CASSLSSGRRETQYF,TGTGCCAGCAGCTTATCTAGCGGGAGGAGAGAGACCCAGTACTTC
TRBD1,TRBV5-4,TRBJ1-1,CASSINRGITEAFF,TGTGCCAGCAGCATAAACAGGGGAATCACTGAAGCTTTCTTT
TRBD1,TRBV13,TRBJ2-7,CASSSLRQGSNYEQYF,TGTGCCAGCAGCTCGTTACGACAGGGGTCAAACTACGAGCAGTACTTC
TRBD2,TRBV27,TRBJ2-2,CASSRGLDTGELFF,TGTGCCAGCAGTCGGGGACTAGACACCGGGGAGCTGTTTTTT
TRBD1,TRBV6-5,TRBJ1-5,CASSRTGVQRQPQHF,TGTGCCAGCAGCCGGACAGGGGTTCAACGTCAGCCCCAGCATTTT
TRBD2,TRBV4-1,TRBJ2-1,CASSQGTSGVEQFF,TGCGCCAGCAGCCAAGGGACTAGCGGGGTGGAGCAGTTCTTC
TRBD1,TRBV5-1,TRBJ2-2,CASRQGQGANTGELFF,TGCGCCAGCAGACAGGGACAGGGGGCGAACACCGGGGAGCTGTTTTTT
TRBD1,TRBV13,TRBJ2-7,CASSNPGQGHYEQYF,TGTGCCAGCAGCAACCCGGGACAGGGGCACTACGAGCAGTACTTC
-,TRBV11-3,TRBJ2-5,CASSSSDSQETQYF,TGTGCCAGCAGCTCCTCGGACAGCCAAGAGACCCAGTACTTC
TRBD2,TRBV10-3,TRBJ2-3,CAIMASGRSQDTQYF,TGTGCCATCATGGCTAGCGGGAGATCCCAAGATACGCAGTATTTT
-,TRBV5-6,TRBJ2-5,CASSLGPGQETQYF,TGTGCCAGCAGCTTGGGACCGGGGCAAGAGACCCAGTACTTC
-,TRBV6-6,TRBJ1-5,CASSHGTRRGQPQHF,TGTGCCAGCAGTCACGGAACAAGGCGAGGCCAGCCCCAGCATTTT